Described below is a single T cell receptor (beta chain) sequence and its context. What it binds is unknown. This may come from a read error, since a much larger clone is one base off. This CDR3 has 15 residues. Germline lookup yields CDR1 LGHDT and CDR2 YNNKEL (reference sequence). The sample originates from a study of T cells in Graves' hyperthyroidism and ophthalmopathy. About the study: It was at initial diagnosis, before any treatment, that peripheral blood was collected.

Study-wide findings and caveats: Blood also held most thyroid clonotypes expanded beyond 0.001.

Using RNA transcripts as the source, TCR beta CDR3 regions were amplified. Using the HTBI primer set, a first-round RT-PCR was run on the TCR CDR3. A single record per CDR3 protein comes from TCRdb applying MiXCR to the multiplex PCR reads. The sample has some 620,000 distinct CDR3 sequences, around 15% seen once. Uncontrolled infection, other autoimmune disease, pregnancy or lactation disqualified patients from enrolment. 9 to 10 ml fresh peripheral blood yielded the PBMCs. The sequenced sample was blood. The rearrangement links TRBV3-1 to TRBJ1-1, with 9 bases that match TRBD1. The TCR originated in a woman in her twenties or thirties with Graves' hyperthyroidism. CDR3 sequence reads: CASSQATGGGTGAFF. The CDR3 bases are TGTGCCAGCAGCCAAGCGACAGGGGGGGGCACTGGAGCTTTCTTT.